This T cell receptor (beta chain) was profiled in a study of blood T cell repertoires in COVID-19. This study enrolled people aged 18 to 89 from about 26 US geographic areas. Categorization into cohorts depended on clinical history that participants reported. Sequenced by immunoSEQ multiplex PCR; TCRdb stores in-frame clones only, minus some. The sample contains fewer than 350,000 clones, under 95% of which appear only once. The V gene end was trimmed by 5 bases and the J gene end by 7 bases; junction bases not matched to a gene: 4. This CDR3 region has 12 residues. The receptor was derived from a woman between 40 and 50 years old with acute COVID-19. Input material: PBMCs or T cells enriched from blood (not recorded which). The chain joins TRBV12-3 or TRBV12-4 to TRBJ1-1; 7 positions agree with TRBD1. CDR3 region: CASSNRGDEAFF. CDR3 coding DNA: TGTGCCAGCAGTAACAGGGGAGATGAAGCTTTCTTT.